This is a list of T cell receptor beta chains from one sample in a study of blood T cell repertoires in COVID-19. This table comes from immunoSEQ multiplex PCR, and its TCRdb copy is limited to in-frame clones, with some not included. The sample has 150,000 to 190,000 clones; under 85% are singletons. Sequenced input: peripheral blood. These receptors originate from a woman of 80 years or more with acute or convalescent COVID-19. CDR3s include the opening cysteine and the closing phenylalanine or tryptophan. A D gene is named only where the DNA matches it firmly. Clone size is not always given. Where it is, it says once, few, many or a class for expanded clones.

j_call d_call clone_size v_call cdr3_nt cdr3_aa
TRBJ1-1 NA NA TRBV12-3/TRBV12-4 TGTGCCAGCAGTGGGGTGAGGGGGACTGAAGCTTTCTTT CASSGVRGTEAFF
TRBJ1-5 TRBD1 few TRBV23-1 TGCGCCAGCAGTCAACCGACAGGGGACAATCAGCCCCAGCATTTT CASSQPTGDNQPQHF
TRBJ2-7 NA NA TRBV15 TGTGCCACCAGCAGGGACAAGTCCTACGAGCAGTACTTC CATSRDKSYEQYF
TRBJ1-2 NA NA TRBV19 TGTGCCAGTAGTATAATCAGGGGCTTCTATGGCTACACCTTC CASSIIRGFYGYTF
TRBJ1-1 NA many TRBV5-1 TGCGCCAGCAGCTTGGGTCACAGGGACCTTCCTGAAGCTTTCTTT CASSLGHRDLPEAFF
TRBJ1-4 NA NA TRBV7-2 TGTGCCAGCAGCTTAGGCTTAGAGGAAAAACTGTTTTTT CASSLGLEEKLFF
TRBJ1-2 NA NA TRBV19 TGTGCCAGTAGTCGGTCAGTGGGGGGCTATGGCTACACCTTC CASSRSVGGYGYTF
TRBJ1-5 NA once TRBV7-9 TGTGCCAACCGGTACCCAGGGGATCAGCCCCAGCATTTT CANRYPGDQPQHF
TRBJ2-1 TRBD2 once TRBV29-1 TGCAGCGTTGAAGGGTCCCCGGGGGGATACAATGAGCAGTTCTTC CSVEGSPGGYNEQFF
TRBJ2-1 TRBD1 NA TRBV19 TGTGCCAGTAGTCCCCGACAGGGGGCAGGACAATATGAGCAGTTCTTC CASSPRQGAGQYEQFF
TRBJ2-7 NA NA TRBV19 TGTGCCAGTAGTGGCTTATACGAGCAGTACTTC CASSGLYEQYF
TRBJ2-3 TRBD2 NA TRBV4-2 TGTGCCAGCAGCCGAGTTAGCGGGGGGGCCTCAGATACGCAGTATTTT CASSRVSGGASDTQYF
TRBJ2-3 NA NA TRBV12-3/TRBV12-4 TGTGCCAGCAGTCGACTGGTAGATACGCAGTATTTT CASSRLVDTQYF
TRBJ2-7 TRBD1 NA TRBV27 TGTGCCAGCAGCAGACAGGGGTGGTACGAGCAGTACTTC CASSRQGWYEQYF
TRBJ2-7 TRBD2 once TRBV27 TGTGCCAGCAGTTTTGGCGGGGGGACCTACGAGCAGTACTTC CASSFGGGTYEQYF
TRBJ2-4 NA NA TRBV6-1 TGTGCCAGCAGTTCCGGGGAAGGAAAAAACATTCAGTACTTC CASSSGEGKNIQYF
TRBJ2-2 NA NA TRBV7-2 TGTGCCAGCAGCCCCTCAAGGAGGGACACCGGGGAGCTGTTTTTT CASSPSRRDTGELFF
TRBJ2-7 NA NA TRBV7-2 TGTGCCAGCAGTCCCTACGGGACATTAATCTACGAGCAGTACTTC CASSPYGTLIYEQYF
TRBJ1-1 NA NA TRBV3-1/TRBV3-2 TGTGCCAGCAGCCAAGAGTATATGGAGGGGCTGAACACTGAAGCTTTCTTT CASSQEYMEGLNTEAFF
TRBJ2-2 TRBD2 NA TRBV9 TGTGCCAGCAGCGCTAAGGGACTAGCGGGAACGAACACCGGGGAGCTGTTTTTT CASSAKGLAGTNTGELFF
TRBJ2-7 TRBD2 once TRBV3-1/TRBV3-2 TGTGCCAGCAGCCAGCGGGTGGTAGCGGGAGTAAAGTACGAGCAGTACTTC CASSQRVVAGVKYEQYF
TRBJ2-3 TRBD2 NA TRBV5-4 TGTGCCAGCAGCCCTCCTCCAAGCGGGGGGGGAGATACGCAGTATTTT CASSPPPSGGGDTQYF
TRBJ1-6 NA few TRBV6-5 TGTGCCAGTCGGACAGCCGCGGTGAGGGTGCCCCTCCACTTT CASRTAAVRVPLHF
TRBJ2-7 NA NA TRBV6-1 TGTGCCAGCAGTGACCAGCCGGGTTACGAGCAGTACTTC CASSDQPGYEQYF
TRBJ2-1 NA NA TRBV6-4 TGTGCCAGCAGTGACCCTCGGGTCAATGAGCAGTTCTTC CASSDPRVNEQFF
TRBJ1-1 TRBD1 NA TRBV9 TGTGCCAGCAGCTCGACAGGGTGGGTAGCTTTCTTT CASSSTGWVAFF
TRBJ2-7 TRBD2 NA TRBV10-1 TGCGCCAGCAGTGAGTCGGGACTAACGGGAGAGGGCGAGCAGTACTTC CASSESGLTGEGEQYF
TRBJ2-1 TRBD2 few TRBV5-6 TGTGCCAGCAGCTCCATCCCGGGGACTAACCAAGGAGGGAATGAGCAGTTCTTC CASSSIPGTNQGGNEQFF
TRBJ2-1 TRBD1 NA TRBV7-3 TGTGCCAGCAGCCCGCCCGGGACAGGTTACAATGAGCAGTTCTTC CASSPPGTGYNEQFF
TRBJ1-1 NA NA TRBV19 TGTGCCAGTAGTATAGAGCGGCACTCTAACACTGAAGCTTTCTTT CASSIERHSNTEAFF
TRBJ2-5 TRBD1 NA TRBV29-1 TGCAGCGCCCGACAGGGGAGAGAGACCCAGTACTTC CSARQGRETQYF
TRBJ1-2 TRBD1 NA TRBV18 TGTGCCAGCTCACGAACCGTGGGGACAGACGTTAGCGGCTACACCTTC CASSRTVGTDVSGYTF
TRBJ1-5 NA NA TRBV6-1 TGTGCCAGCAGTGAATTTTGGGACTCATCTATACAGCCCCAGCATTTT CASSEFWDSSIQPQHF
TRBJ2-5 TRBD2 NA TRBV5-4 TGTGCCAGCAGCCGTAGCGGGGGACTCCAAGAGACCCAGTACTTC CASSRSGGLQETQYF
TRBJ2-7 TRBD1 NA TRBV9 TGTGCCAGCAGCGTCGGGGACAGGGGCTTCTCCTACGAGCAGTACTTC CASSVGDRGFSYEQYF
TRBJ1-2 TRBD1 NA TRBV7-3 TGTGCCAGCAGCTTAAACCCCTCGGGACAGGGGTCCCCCACCTTC CASSLNPSGQGSPTF
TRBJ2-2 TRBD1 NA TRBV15 TGTGCCACCAGCAGCCCCCGGGACAGGGGGTCTCACCGGGGAGCTGTTTTT CATSSPRDRGSHRGAVF
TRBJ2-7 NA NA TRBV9 TGTGCCAGCAGCGTAGAGGGCCGACAGGAGCAGTACTTC CASSVEGRQEQYF